Listed below are T cell receptor beta chains from one sample, sequenced in a study of cytomegalovirus exposure and HLA in healthy donors. Only in-frame clones appear in the TCRdb table, and some are missing; sequencing was by immunoSEQ multiplex PCR. This table has roughly 150,000 clones, roughly 80% appearing once. Sequencing was carried out using PBMCs. These receptors all stem from a woman between 45 and 65 years old in good health and CMV-seropositive. Both conserved end residues are part of each CDR3. The D gene is left open where the match is weak. Clone size is not always given. Where it is, it says once, few, many or a class for expanded clones.

TRBJ1-2,TRBV4-3,.,.,CASSQVSGSFNYGYTF,TGCGCCAGCAGCCAAGTCTCAGGATCGTTTAACTATGGCTACACCTTC
TRBJ1-3,TRBV29-1,.,.,CSVETGYSGNTIYF,TGCAGCGTGGAGACGGGATACTCTGGAAACACCATATATTTT
TRBJ2-2,TRBV13,.,.,CASSLQGNTGELFF,TGTGCCAGCAGCTTACAGGGAAATACCGGGGAGCTGTTTTTT
TRBJ2-7,TRBV5-1,.,TRBD2,CASSLGSGDYEQYF,TGCGCCAGCAGCTTGGGTAGCGGGGACTACGAGCAGTACTTC
TRBJ2-1,TRBV13,.,TRBD2,CASSLGLAGGSNEQFF,TGTGCCAGCAGCTTAGGACTAGCGGGGGGCTCAAATGAGCAGTTCTTC
TRBJ2-1,TRBV7-8,few,.,CASSLGGLDEQFF,TGTGCCAGCAGCTTAGGGGGCCTAGATGAGCAGTTCTTC
TRBJ2-7,TRBV5-1,.,.,CASSAPDSDLYSYEQYF,TGCGCCAGCAGCGCCCCGGACAGTGACTTATACTCCTACGAGCAGTACTTC
TRBJ2-4,TRBV27,few,.,CASSSRREGKNIQYF,TGTGCCAGCAGTAGTCGGAGGGAAGGCAAAAACATTCAGTACTTC
TRBJ2-3,TRBV7-2,.,TRBD2,CASSSGGTDTQYF,TGTGCCAGCAGCTCCGGGGGGACAGATACGCAGTATTTT
TRBJ1-5,TRBV6-6,.,.,CASSYSGQSLQPQHF,TGTGCCAGCAGTTACTCTGGACAGTCGTTACAGCCCCAGCATTTT
TRBJ2-7,TRBV19,.,.,CASSMLGLNYEQYF,TGTGCCAGTAGTATGCTGGGCCTTAACTACGAGCAGTACTTC
TRBJ1-6,TRBV6-5,few,.,CASGSRWAGNSPLHF,TGTGCCAGCGGTTCCCGATGGGCCGGTAATTCACCCCTCCACTTT
TRBJ2-1,TRBV29-1,.,.,CSAGLGSYNEQFF,TGCAGCGCTGGACTGGGCTCCTACAATGAGCAGTTCTTC
TRBJ1-4,TRBV2,once,TRBD1,CASSERGQGDEKLFF,TGTGCCAGCAGTGAGAGGGGACAGGGAGATGAAAAACTGTTTTTT
TRBJ2-7,TRBV21-1,.,.,CASPKGVGQGSDEQYF,.
TRBJ2-3,TRBV4-1,.,TRBD2,CASRLAGGLGADTQYF,TGCGCCAGCAGGCTAGCGGGGGGGCTTGGGGCAGATACGCAGTATTTT
TRBJ1-1,TRBV9,.,.,CASSPREGFPNTEAFF,TGTGCCAGCAGCCCTAGAGAGGGATTTCCGAACACTGAAGCTTTCTTT
TRBJ1-2,TRBV7-9,.,.,CSSSLQGGYDYGYTF,TGTTCCAGCAGCTTACAGGGAGGCTACGACTATGGCTACACCTTC
TRBJ1-3,TRBV7-2,few,.,CASSLEGQISGNTIYF,TGTGCCAGCAGCTTAGAAGGACAAATCTCTGGAAACACCATATATTTT
TRBJ2-4,TRBV9,.,TRBD2,CASSVDGGENIQYF,TGTGCCAGCAGCGTAGACGGGGGGGAGAACATTCAGTACTTC
TRBJ1-5,TRBV21-1,once,.,CASSNPDRTNRGQPQHF,TGTGCCAGCAGCAATCCGGACAGGACCAACCGCGGTCAGCCCCAGCATTTT
TRBJ2-1,TRBV4-2,few,TRBD2,CASSHALAGADNEQFF,TGTGCCAGCAGCCACGCACTAGCGGGGGCCGACAATGAGCAGTTCTTC
TRBJ2-6,TRBV19,.,TRBD1,CASSIRQGTGANVLTF,TGTGCCAGTAGTATAAGACAGGGAACTGGGGCCAACGTCCTGACTTTC
TRBJ1-3,TRBV6-1,.,TRBD1,CASSGSGTGGTGNTIYF,TGTGCCAGCAGTGGGTCCGGGACAGGGGGGACTGGAAACACCATATATTTT
TRBJ2-3,TRBV11-2,.,TRBD1,CASSLEAGGVSIDTQYF,TGTGCCAGCAGCTTAGAGGCAGGGGGCGTCAGTATAGATACGCAGTATTTT
TRBJ2-3,TRBV6-6,.,TRBD2,CASRATSGSTDTQYF,TGTGCCAGCAGAGCGACTAGCGGTAGCACAGATACGCAGTATTTT
TRBJ2-7,TRBV18,.,.,CASSPQQVEQYF,TGTGCCAGCTCACCACAGCAGGTGGAGCAGTACTTC
TRBJ1-1,TRBV5-1,.,TRBD1,CASSPDRGGTEAFF,TGCGCCAGCAGCCCTGACAGGGGGGGGACTGAAGCTTTCTTT
TRBJ1-1,TRBV6-5,.,.,CASRITQNTEAFF,TGTGCCAGCAGGATCACACAGAACACTGAAGCTTTCTTT
TRBJ1-5,TRBV6-5,.,.,CASSYSGGGNQPQHF,TGTGCCAGCAGTTACTCTGGGGGCGGCAATCAGCCCCAGCATTTT
TRBJ1-2,TRBV2,.,.,CAISAGSESYTF,TGTGCCATCTCCGCCGGGAGCGAGAGCTACACCTTC
TRBJ2-7,TRBV2,.,TRBD1,CASSGVQGVSSYEQYF,TGTGCCAGCAGTGGAGTTCAGGGGGTTAGCTCCTACGAGCAGTACTTC
TRBJ2-2,TRBV5-1,once,TRBD1,CASSQSRDRARVDLPGELFF,TGCGCCAGCAGCCAGTCCCGGGACAGGGCCCGCGTGGACCTCCCCGGGGAGCTGTTTTTT
TRBJ2-2,TRBV27,once,.,CASSYWNTGELFF,TGTGCCAGCAGCTACTGGAACACCGGGGAGCTGTTTTTT
TRBJ1-4,TRBV7-2,.,TRBD1,CASSPRTGDEKLFF,TGTGCCAGCAGCCCCCGGACAGGGGATGAAAAACTGTTTTTT
TRBJ2-1,TRBV11-2,.,TRBD2,CASSSGGVEQFF,TGTGCCAGCAGCTCCGGGGGGGTTGAGCAGTTCTTC
TRBJ2-3,TRBV9,.,.,CASSPRGGQTGTDTQYF,TGTGCCAGCAGCCCCCGAGGGGGTCAGACGGGCACAGATACGCAGTATTTT
TRBJ2-5,TRBV18,.,TRBD1,CASSPGQGMGETQYF,TGTGCCAGCTCACCCGGACAGGGGATGGGAGAGACCCAGTACTTC
TRBJ2-3,TRBV7-2,.,.,CASSLVMQADTQYF,TGTGCCAGCAGCTTAGTCATGCAGGCAGATACGCAGTATTTT
TRBJ1-1,TRBV19,.,.,CASTNREQTEAFF,TGTGCCAGCACAAACAGGGAACAGACTGAAGCTTTCTTT
TRBJ1-2,TRBV7-9,.,.,CASSYGANYGYTF,TGTGCCAGCAGCTATGGAGCTAACTATGGCTACACCTTC
TRBJ2-3,TRBV7-2,.,.,CASSHRTRSTDTQYF,TGTGCCAGCAGCCATCGGACTCGTAGCACAGATACGCAGTATTTT
TRBJ1-6,TRBV6-1,.,TRBD1,CASSWDRNSPLHF,TGTGCCAGCAGTTGGGACAGGAATTCACCCCTCCACTTT
TRBJ1-1,TRBV6-6,.,.,CASRTPGGKNTEAFF,TGTGCCAGCAGGACGCCTGGGGGGAAGAACACTGAAGCTTTCTTT
TRBJ1-4,TRBV10-2,.,TRBD1,CASRDRVTNEKLFF,TGCGCCAGCAGAGACAGGGTGACTAATGAAAAACTGTTTTTT